The rows below give T cell receptor beta chains drawn from one sample of a study of long-term antiretroviral therapy in people with HIV. Data came from immunoSEQ multiplex PCR; TCRdb stores just in-frame clones and leaves some out. Here the sample spans approximately 28,000 clones, over 65% being singletons. The specimen comprised unsorted PBMCs, sampled roughly 4.9 years after starting antiretroviral therapy. The receptors shown here come from a man aged 40-55 years with HIV. The CDR3 runs from the conserved cysteine through the conserved F or W.

v_call: TRBV7-2
j_call: TRBJ1-2
cdr3_aa: CASSPYRAYGYTF

v_call: TRBV27
j_call: TRBJ1-1
cdr3_aa: CATGADSLNTEAFF

v_call: TRBV9
j_call: TRBJ2-3
cdr3_aa: CASSADSDTQYF

v_call: TRBV29-1
j_call: TRBJ2-7
cdr3_aa: CSVGRDPGEQYF

v_call: TRBV10-3
j_call: TRBJ2-1
cdr3_aa: CAISGDRAIVNEQFF

v_call: TRBV7-8
j_call: TRBJ2-5
cdr3_aa: CASSLNGGIETQYF

v_call: TRBV6-5
j_call: TRBJ1-2
cdr3_aa: CASSYTVDRGAGYTF

v_call: TRBV15
j_call: TRBJ2-5
cdr3_aa: CATSKGGLAQQETQYF

v_call: TRBV5-1
j_call: TRBJ1-2
cdr3_aa: CASSLGSVIYGYTF

v_call: TRBV5-1
j_call: TRBJ2-1
cdr3_aa: CASSLSLPDEQFF

v_call: TRBV27
j_call: TRBJ1-2
cdr3_aa: CASSLSHRDTYGYTF

v_call: TRBV6-5
j_call: TRBJ1-1
cdr3_aa: CATRQGARTEAFF

v_call: TRBV6-5
j_call: TRBJ1-2
cdr3_aa: CASRPQLGGYTF

v_call: TRBV6-6
j_call: TRBJ2-2
cdr3_aa: CASSYSAGVNTGELFF

v_call: TRBV5-4
j_call: TRBJ1-2
cdr3_aa: CASSLGGAGANTPSIYGYTF

v_call: TRBV30
j_call: TRBJ1-1
cdr3_aa: CAWSRQKNTEAFF

v_call: TRBV6-5
j_call: TRBJ1-2
cdr3_aa: CASRQAVGGYTF

v_call: TRBV19
j_call: TRBJ2-3
cdr3_aa: CASMTIDTQYF

v_call: TRBV7-8
j_call: TRBJ2-5
cdr3_aa: CASSGDRQSWETQYF

v_call: TRBV6-1
j_call: TRBJ2-7
cdr3_aa: CASSEAGTAYEQYF

v_call: TRBV7-9
j_call: TRBJ2-1
cdr3_aa: CASSSGGSGTYNEQFF

v_call: TRBV5-6
j_call: TRBJ2-7
cdr3_aa: CASSLRRTTYEQYF

v_call: TRBV7-2
j_call: TRBJ1-1
cdr3_aa: CASSQGGRGAAFF

v_call: TRBV9
j_call: TRBJ2-1
cdr3_aa: CASSVGGTGEQFF

v_call: TRBV29-1
j_call: TRBJ2-1
cdr3_aa: CSVGGLGYNEQFF

v_call: TRBV7-2
j_call: TRBJ2-1
cdr3_aa: CASSLGVGSYNEQFF

v_call: TRBV28
j_call: TRBJ2-3
cdr3_aa: CASSTTSDTQYF

v_call: TRBV28
j_call: TRBJ2-7
cdr3_aa: CASSLLESLGTEQYF

v_call: TRBV7-9
j_call: TRBJ2-5
cdr3_aa: CASSLLLTGTKKTQYF

v_call: TRBV5-1
j_call: TRBJ2-5
cdr3_aa: CASSSGTVETQYF

v_call: TRBV11-2
j_call: TRBJ2-5
cdr3_aa: CASSPFRDRVGETQYF

v_call: TRBV5-6
j_call: TRBJ1-2
cdr3_aa: CASSLGGGLFTYGYTF

v_call: TRBV18
j_call: TRBJ2-2
cdr3_aa: CASSPPSGTGELFF

v_call: TRBV7-2
j_call: TRBJ2-7
cdr3_aa: CASSSPRDRAYEQYF

v_call: TRBV7-8
j_call: TRBJ2-7
cdr3_aa: CASSLWGGPYEQYF

v_call: TRBV18
j_call: TRBJ1-2
cdr3_aa: CASSPESAILNYGYTF

v_call: TRBV7-2
j_call: TRBJ2-2
cdr3_aa: CASSLGSGGATGELFF

v_call: TRBV29-1
j_call: TRBJ1-2
cdr3_aa: CSVVSDLNYGYTF

v_call: TRBV6-5
j_call: TRBJ2-5
cdr3_aa: CASSYSGVAGMETQYF

v_call: TRBV10-3
j_call: TRBJ1-2
cdr3_aa: CAISAGQAGYTF

v_call: TRBV5-6
j_call: TRBJ2-5
cdr3_aa: CASSLASGTLQETQYF

v_call: TRBV5-1
j_call: TRBJ2-3
cdr3_aa: CASRRAGDTDTQYF

v_call: TRBV9
j_call: TRBJ2-1
cdr3_aa: CASSGTSGLTEQFF

v_call: TRBV5-5
j_call: TRBJ2-7
cdr3_aa: CASSAGTGRDEQYF

v_call: TRBV9
j_call: TRBJ1-3
cdr3_aa: CASSVGGLQDTIYF

v_call: TRBV9
j_call: TRBJ2-1
cdr3_aa: CASSPQGNGHNEQFF

v_call: TRBV7-3
j_call: TRBJ2-3
cdr3_aa: CASSLISGRTDTQYF

v_call: TRBV5-6
j_call: TRBJ2-3
cdr3_aa: CASSSGLGEDTQYF

v_call: TRBV7-3
j_call: TRBJ2-2
cdr3_aa: CASSQSTSGGGTGELFF

v_call: TRBV28
j_call: TRBJ1-5
cdr3_aa: CASRPGYDNQPQHF

v_call: TRBV5-6
j_call: TRBJ2-1
cdr3_aa: CASSLGPEQFF

v_call: TRBV5-1
j_call: TRBJ1-1
cdr3_aa: CASSQVQGGNTEAFF

v_call: TRBV7-7
j_call: TRBJ2-7
cdr3_aa: CASSLAAGDVYEQYF

v_call: TRBV7-9
j_call: TRBJ2-1
cdr3_aa: CASQSGLEQFF

v_call: TRBV15
j_call: TRBJ1-1
cdr3_aa: CATSRQQRTEAFF

v_call: TRBV7-2
j_call: TRBJ1-5
cdr3_aa: CASSLLKNQPQHF

v_call: TRBV2
j_call: TRBJ1-1
cdr3_aa: CASNAGTENTEAFF

v_call: TRBV7-8
j_call: TRBJ1-5
cdr3_aa: CASSPSFNQPQHF

v_call: TRBV6-5
j_call: TRBJ2-7
cdr3_aa: CASSYSSGGGLYEQYF

v_call: TRBV7-8
j_call: TRBJ2-2
cdr3_aa: CASSLVAGTTGELFF